These T cell receptor beta chains were read from a single sample in a study of T cells in Graves' hyperthyroidism and ophthalmopathy. TCRdb passed the multiplex PCR reads through MiXCR, listing each CDR3 protein once. The sample has roughly 500,000 distinct CDR3 sequences, approximately 49% seen once; the top ten hold roughly 45%. Sequencing was performed on peripheral blood or thyroid tissue (not recorded which). The receptors were sampled from an adult woman with Graves' disease, either hyperthyroidism or ophthalmopathy (not recorded which). Each CDR3 is given with its conserved first and last residue. D genes are given only for firm matches. The size of a clone is reported for some rows only, either as once, few or many, or as a class for expanded clones.

clone_size	v_call	j_call	d_call	cdr3_aa	cdr3_nt
many	TRBV7-2	TRBJ2-5	TRBD1	CASRAAGTGAGETQYF	TGTGCCAGCAGGGCTGCGGGGACAGGGGCGGGAGAGACCCAGTACTTC
NA	TRBV2	TRBJ2-1	NA	CASSGQGATGGPSYNEQFF	TGTGCCAGCAGTGGACAGGGCGCGACGGGAGGGCCCTCCTACAATGAGCAGTTCTTC
NA	TRBV13	TRBJ1-3	NA	CASSFSTASSGNTIYF	TGTGCCAGCAGCTTCTCGACGGCCTCCTCTGGAAACACCATATATTTT
NA	TRBV11-2	TRBJ1-2	NA	CASSFRDTSGDDGYTF	TGTGCCAGCAGCTTCCGGGACACTTCCGGGGACGATGGCTACACCTTC
many	TRBV20-1	TRBJ2-5	TRBD2	CSARAGGTQETQYF	TGCAGTGCTAGAGCGGGAGGGACCCAAGAGACCCAGTACTTC
many	TRBV4-2	TRBJ1-5	NA	CASSFIDRKNQPQHF	TGTGCCAGCAGCTTTATCGACAGAAAGAATCAGCCCCAGCATTTT
NA	TRBV2	TRBJ2-7	NA	CASSEGQRYEQYF	TGTGCCAGCAGTGAGGGCCAGCGCTACGAGCAGTACTTC
few	TRBV7-6	TRBJ1-5	NA	CASSLGDPSNQPQHF	TGTGCCAGCAGCTTAGGGGACCCTAGCAATCAGCCCCAGCATTTT
NA	TRBV7-9	TRBJ1-1	NA	CASSLASPSGGNTEAFF	TGTGCCAGCAGCTTAGCGTCCCCTTCGGGAGGGAACACTGAAGCTTTCTTT
NA	TRBV2	TRBJ2-1	NA	CASTRGPHTNEQFF	TGTGCCAGCACCCGGGGGCCCCATACAAATGAGCAGTTCTTC
NA	TRBV19	TRBJ1-5	NA	CASSPAWRTSNQPQHF	TGTGCCAGTAGCCCCGCCTGGAGGACGAGCAATCAGCCCCAGCATTTT
NA	TRBV5-1	TRBJ1-2	TRBD1	CASSLDAGQGAEGYTF	TGCGCCAGCAGCTTGGACGCGGGACAGGGGGCTGAAGGCTACACCTTC
NA	TRBV7-9	TRBJ1-1	NA	CASSLKRQALNTEAFF	TGTGCCAGCAGCTTAAAGCGGCAGGCGTTGAACACTGAAGCTTTCTTT
NA	TRBV10-3	TRBJ1-2	NA	CAISETGMAGYTF	TGTGCCATCAGTGAGACAGGGATGGCTGGCTACACCTTC
many	TRBV20-1	TRBJ2-7	NA	CSARDAAVGEQYF	TGCAGTGCTAGAGATGCGGCCGTCGGCGAGCAGTACTTC
NA	TRBV5-1	TRBJ1-4	NA	CASSLTDEGDEKLFF	TGCGCCAGCAGCTTGACAGACGAGGGAGATGAAAAACTGTTTTTT
NA	TRBV2	TRBJ2-2	NA	CASREGRRGTGELFF	TGTGCCAGCAGGGAGGGAAGGAGGGGTACCGGGGAGCTGTTTTTT
NA	TRBV7-8	TRBJ1-2	TRBD1	CASTAGDRVYGYTF	TGTGCCAGCACCGCCGGGGACAGGGTCTATGGCTACACCTTC
once	TRBV11-2	TRBJ1-3	NA	CASSSGNVNTIYF	TGTGCCAGCAGCTCCGGGAATGTAAACACCATATATTTT
NA	TRBV29-1	TRBJ1-1	NA	CSFAVIGTEAFF	TGCAGCTTTGCAGTGATAGGCACTGAAGCTTTCTTT
few	TRBV7-2	TRBJ2-3	NA	CASSSQAEDTQYF	TGTGCCAGCAGCTCCCAAGCAGAAGATACGCAGTATTTT
NA	TRBV29-1	TRBJ2-1	TRBD1	CSVPPVTGSYNEQFF	TGCAGCGTCCCACCGGTGACAGGGTCTTACAATGAGCAGTTCTTC
NA	TRBV7-8	TRBJ1-5	TRBD1	CASSPGQGVISNQPQHF	TGTGCCAGCAGCCCGGGACAGGGGGTAATTAGCAATCAGCCCCAGCATTTT
NA	TRBV7-9	TRBJ1-4	NA	CASKRPTGEPSTNEKLFF	TGTGCCAGCAAGAGACCAACCGGGGAGCCTTCAACTAATGAAAAACTGTTTTTT
NA	TRBV7-9	TRBJ1-1	NA	CASTHGQYTEAFF	TGTGCCAGCACCCATGGACAGTACACTGAAGCTTTCTTT
NA	TRBV2	TRBJ1-5	NA	CASIGEGYNQPQHF	TGTGCCAGCATCGGGGAGGGGTATAATCAGCCCCAGCATTTT
NA	TRBV15	TRBJ2-7	NA	CATSRNIAVPYEQYF	TGTGCCACCAGCAGGAATATAGCGGTACCCTACGAGCAGTACTTC
many	TRBV7-9	TRBJ2-2	NA	CASSSGRLANTGELFF	TGTGCCAGCAGCTCCGGAAGACTAGCGAACACCGGGGAGCTGTTTTTT
NA	TRBV7-2	TRBJ1-2	NA	CASSSLNQRSRGHYGYTF	TGTGCCAGCAGCTCACTCAACCAACGATCGCGGGGGCACTATGGCTACACCTTC
many	TRBV7-9	TRBJ2-5	NA	CASSLARSQETQYF	TGTGCCAGCAGCTTAGCGCGAAGTCAAGAGACCCAGTACTTC
NA	TRBV2	TRBJ2-3	NA	CASSEPEENTDTQYF	TGTGCCAGCAGTGAACCGGAGGAGAACACAGATACGCAGTATTTT
NA	TRBV20-1	TRBJ1-1	NA	CSASIHVNEAFF	TGCAGTGCTAGTATCCACGTCAATGAAGCTTTCTTT
many	TRBV20-1	TRBJ1-2	NA	CSATGVGYGYTF	TGCAGTGCTACAGGGGTGGGATATGGCTACACCTTC
NA	TRBV11-2	TRBJ2-2	TRBD1	CASSSVQGIGELFF	TGTGCCAGCAGCTCTGTACAGGGGATCGGGGAGCTGTTTTTT
NA	TRBV7-2	TRBJ2-7	NA	CASSLYWEQYF	TGTGCCAGCAGCTTGTATTGGGAGCAGTACTTC
NA	TRBV7-6	TRBJ1-5	NA	CASSLSRHQPQHF	TGTGCCAGCAGCCTATCCCGCCATCAGCCCCAGCATTTT
NA	TRBV6-2/TRBV6-3	TRBJ2-7	TRBD2	CASRGRTSGSSYEQYF	TGTGCCAGCAGAGGAAGGACTAGCGGGAGCTCCTACGAGCAGTACTTC
NA	TRBV20-1	TRBJ1-6	NA	CSATEGYNSPLHF	TGCAGTGCTACTGAAGGGTATAATTCACCCCTCCACTTT
NA	TRBV5-1	TRBJ1-2	NA	CASSLGPQEAGIYGYTF	TGCGCCAGCAGCTTGGGCCCTCAGGAAGCAGGCATCTATGGCTACACCTTC
NA	TRBV7-3	TRBJ2-2	NA	CASAVNTGELFF	TGTGCCAGCGCGGTCAACACCGGGGAGCTGTTTTTT
few	TRBV6-1	TRBJ1-1	NA	CASSNGQDGTEAFF	TGTGCCAGCAGTAACGGACAAGATGGCACTGAAGCTTTCTTT
many	TRBV12-3/TRBV12-4	TRBJ1-1	TRBD1	CASSLGGGPAEAFF	TGTGCCAGCAGTTTAGGAGGGGGCCCGGCTGAAGCTTTCTTT
NA	TRBV5-1	TRBJ2-5	NA	CASSLKVNRYGPETQYF	TGCGCCAGCAGCTTGAAAGTAAATCGGTACGGCCCGGAGACCCAGTACTTC
NA	TRBV7-9	TRBJ1-5	NA	CASSHREGYNQPQHF	TGTGCCAGCAGCCACCGGGAGGGGTATAATCAGCCCCAGCATTTT
many	TRBV2	TRBJ1-1	TRBD1	CASTTGRGNTEAFF	TGTGCCAGCACGACAGGGAGGGGGAACACTGAAGCTTTCTTT
NA	TRBV12-3/TRBV12-4	TRBJ1-6	TRBD1	CASSGPGQSNSPLHF	TGTGCCAGCAGTGGCCCGGGACAGTCAAATTCACCCCTCCACTTT
once	TRBV7-9	TRBJ1-3	NA	CASSFYLENTIYF	TGTGCCAGCAGCTTTTACTTAGAGAACACCATATATTTT
NA	TRBV10-2	TRBJ1-1	NA	CASSGTEPMNTEAFF	TGCGCCAGCAGTGGGACGGAGCCCATGAACACTGAAGCTTTCTTT
many	TRBV2	TRBJ2-7	NA	CASNSGTYEQYF	TGTGCCTCCAATAGCGGAACCTACGAGCAGTACTTC
NA	TRBV2	TRBJ1-1	NA	CASSVGRRGLGTEAFF	TGTGCCAGCAGTGTCGGGCGGAGAGGGTTGGGAACTGAAGCTTTCTTT
many	TRBV7-2	TRBJ2-2	NA	CASSLFELGGELFF	TGTGCCAGCAGCTTATTTGAGTTGGGCGGGGAGCTGTTTTTT